These 16 T cell receptor beta chains were all obtained from the same sample, sequenced in a study of early T cells in non-severe SARS-CoV-2 infection. TCRdb independently ran MiXCR on the 5' RACE reads; one entry per CDR3 protein. Of about 80,000 distinct CDR3 sequences in the sample, 12% were seen once. The sample consisted of whole blood, taken at baseline. These receptors all come from an adult who was a healthcare worker with PCR-confirmed SARS-CoV-2 infection or an uninfected control (not recorded which). The donor label of this sample is uncertain.

This clonotype was seen only a few times. This chain links TRBV7-3 with TRBJ2-1, with a possible D match to TRBD2 (6 bases). The CDR3 extends over 15 amino acids. Trimming removed 5 bases from V and 9 bases from J, with 20 bases in between. Germline CDR1 reads SGHTA; CDR2 reads FQGTGA. Written as DNA, the CDR3 is TGTGCCAGCAGCCCGACGGGTCTAGCGTATGCTGAGCAGTTCTTC. Its protein product is CASSPTGLAYAEQFF.

This clonotype was found a few times. Here the CDR3 DNA reads TGTGCCAGCAGCTCCTCGGGCTTTACCTACGAGCAGTACTTC. It yields the protein CASSSSGFTYEQYF. The chain recombines TRBV5-6 with TRBJ2-7; unclear D gene. This CDR3 is 14 amino acids long. CDR1 and CDR2 from the germline V gene are SGHDT and YYEEEE. The V end was cut by 3 bases, the J end by 2 bases, with 12 bases between.

The sample holds a few counts of this clonotype. The CDR3 region is CASSLTAGGQEEKLFF. CDR3 coding DNA: TGTGCCAGCAGCCTTACGGCGGGTGGACAGGAGGAAAAACTGTTTTTT. The chain carries TRBV6-5 and TRBJ1-4, with 7 bases fitting TRBD1. This CDR3 has 16 amino acids. CDR1 is MNHEY, CDR2 SVGAGI, per germline. V lost 6 bases and J lost 8; bases outside the gene matches: 15.

This clonotype was picked up a small number of times. J is TRBJ2-1 and V is TRBV2; D uncertain. The CDR3 is made up of 14 amino acids. Trimming left V 7 bases short and J 10 bases short, with 20 bases between. Germline CDR1 SNHLY, CDR2 FYNNEI. The CDR3: CASIEAAGYSEQFF. Written as DNA, the CDR3 is TGTGCCAGCATTGAGGCCGCCGGGTACTCAGAGCAGTTCTTC.

This clonotype was seen only a few times. This chain connects TRBV6-1 to TRBJ1-5; D unresolved. Trimming removed 1 base from V and 0 bases from J, with 10 bases in between. This CDR3 is built from 16 residues. CDR1 is MNHNS and CDR2 is SASEGT in the germline V gene. The chain's CDR3 is CASSEGTRYSNQPQHF. CDR3 nucleotide sequence: TGTGCCAGCAGTGAAGGGACCCGCTATAGCAATCAGCCCCAGCATTTT.

The chain combines TRBV20-1 with TRBJ2-1; 9 positions agree with TRBD1. V shed 5 bases and J 9 bases; nucleotides not matched to a gene: 5. Germline CDR1 is DFQATT and CDR2 is SNEGSKA (reference sequence). This CDR3 has 12 amino acids. The CDR3 loop is CSAGTGRTEQFF. The CDR3 nucleotides read TGCAGTGCTGGGACAGGGAGGACTGAGCAGTTCTTC.

V is TRBV7-8 and J is TRBJ1-1; no reliable D call. From germline, CDR1 is SGHVS and CDR2 FQNEAQ. The CDR3 totals 16 residues. With 4 bases removed from V and 0 bases from J, the gap between germline ends came to 15 bases. CDR3 coding DNA: TGTGCCAGCAGCTCCCGGGTCATAGCCATGAACACTGAAGCTTTCTTT. It specifies CASSSRVIAMNTEAFF.

This clonotype was recorded at least ten times. This chain uses TRBV6-1 with TRBJ2-7; TRBD1 or TRBD2 may be the D gene (5 bases each). The CDR3 totals 15 residues. V was pared by 6 bases and J by 0 bases, with 15 bases between. From germline, CDR1 is MNHNS and CDR2 SASEGT. The CDR3 loop is CASRRDLRGSYEQYF. The DNA of the CDR3 is TGTGCCAGCAGGCGTGATTTGAGGGGCTCCTACGAGCAGTACTTC.

This clonotype has only a few counts. The genes are TRBV4-3 and TRBJ1-6, with D unclear. The CDR3 totals 17 residues. V shed 1 base and J shed 0 bases, with 10 bases lying between them. Germline assignment: CDR1 LGHNA and CDR2 YSLEER. CDR3 DNA sequence: TGCGCCAGCAGCCAAGTGCAACGGAGCTCCTATAATTCACCCCTCCACTTT. Protein product: CASSQVQRSSYNSPLHF.

The rearrangement links TRBV7-2 to TRBJ2-7; D is possibly TRBD2 (6 bases). Trimming took 3 bases from V and 4 from J, leaving 19 bases between them. Germline values: CDR1 SGHTA, CDR2 FQGNSA. The CDR3 consists of 16 residues. The CDR3 sequence is CASSFRGAGLTYEQYF. Here the CDR3 DNA reads TGTGCCAGCAGCTTTAGAGGTGCGGGGCTTACGTACGAGCAGTACTTC.

This clonotype has more than one count but fewer than ten. The chain uses TRBV11-3 and TRBJ2-7; possibly TRBD1 for D (5 bases). CDR1 is SGHNT and CDR2 is YENEEA in the germline V gene. V lost 5 bases, J lost 1 base, and 12 bases lay in between. This CDR3 is built from 14 residues. DNA of the CDR3: TGTGCCAGCAGCGCTCAGACAGCTTCCTACGAGCAGTACTTC. Its translation is CASSAQTASYEQYF.

The chain combines TRBV4-1 with TRBJ2-7; the match to TRBD2 covers 12 bases. The CDR3 has 17 residues. The junction had 10 bases not matched to a gene; V was cut back by 4 bases and J by 3 bases. From germline, CDR1 is MGHRA and CDR2 YSYEKL. The CDR3 DNA follows: TGCGCCAGCAGCCTGCGGGCCGTGACTAGCGGGAGCTACGAGCAGTACTTC. Protein: CASSLRAVTSGSYEQYF.

The rearrangement links TRBV28 to TRBJ1-2, with D uncertain. CDR1 and CDR2 (germline): MDHEN, SYDVKM. Trimming took off 6 bases at V and 4 bases at J, with 12 bases between the two ends. This CDR3 is 13 amino acids long. CDR3: CASRAGLLYGYTF. The CDR3 nucleotides read TGTGCCAGCAGGGCCGGACTCCTCTATGGCTACACCTTC.

This clonotype was seen at least ten times. The gene calls are TRBV20-1 and TRBJ2-3, with TRBD2 matching over 10 bases. From germline, CDR1 is DFQATT and CDR2 SNEGSKA (reference sequence). V lost 3 bases and J lost 3; bases outside the gene matches: 3. The CDR3 is 14 amino acids. As DNA, the CDR3 is TGCAGTGCTAGTCTAGCGGGGGTGACAGATACGCAGTATTTT. Translated: CSASLAGVTDTQYF.

V and J are TRBV12-3 or TRBV12-4 and TRBJ1-5; the D gene is possibly TRBD1 (5 bases). The CDR3 extends over 15 amino acids. The V and J ends lost 7 bases and 4 bases respectively, with 17 bases between them. CDR3 sequence: CASTSGLAGNQPQHF. CDR3 bases: TGTGCCAGCACCTCAGGGTTGGCGGGGAATCAGCCCCAGCATTTT.

The DNA of the CDR3 is TGTGCCAGCAGCAAATTAAGGAGTTCGAGCACAGATACGCAGTATTTT. Protein product: CASSKLRSSSTDTQYF. The chain recombines TRBV11-2 with TRBJ2-3; D remains unclear. V was clipped by 5 bases and J by 0 bases, with 15 bases between them. This CDR3 contains 16 residues. The germline V gene has CDR1 SGHAT and CDR2 FQNNGV.